Following are 18 T cell receptor beta chains from one sample sequenced in a study of identical twins. MiXCR, run by TCRdb on the 5' RACE reads, gives a single entry per CDR3 protein. The data hold 150,000 or so distinct CDR3 sequences, with around 3.6% observed a single time. Sequences were obtained from memory T cells sorted from blood. Source of these receptors: a man aged 18 to 30 in good health.

Many counts were recorded for this clonotype. V gene TRBV18 combines with J gene TRBJ2-2; D remains unclear. Trimming cost V 4 bases and J 2 bases, with 14 bases left between them. The CDR3 consists of 16 residues. Germline lookup yields CDR1 KGHSH and CDR2 LQKENI. The CDR3 reads CASSLRKSGNTGELFF. CDR3 sequence (DNA): TGTGCCAGCTCACTACGGAAATCGGGTAACACCGGGGAGCTGTTTTTT.

This clonotype has a count of ten or more. The V gene is TRBV6-5, the J gene TRBJ2-3; TRBD2 aligns across 8 bases. This CDR3 spans 18 amino acids. V trimming: 0 bases; J trimming: 6 bases; junction bases outside the gene matches: 14. The germline gives CDR1 MNHEY, CDR2 SVGAGI. In nucleotides, the CDR3 is TGTGCCAGCAGTTACTCGGGACCAGGACTAGCCGGGGAGGATACGCAGTATTTT. This gives the protein CASSYSGPGLAGEDTQYF.

This clonotype was seen ten or more times. V usage is TRBV7-9 and J usage is TRBJ1-5; 8 bases fit TRBD1. The CDR3 has 16 amino acids. J gave up 1 base and V 4 bases, and 6 bases lay outside the gene matches. Germline CDR1 and CDR2: SEHNR and FQNEAQ (reference sequence). The DNA of the CDR3 is TGTGCCAGCAGCTCGTGGCGGGACAGGAGCAATCAGCCCCAGCATTTT. Translation: CASSSWRDRSNQPQHF.

This clonotype was recorded a few times. The chain joins TRBV6-2 or TRBV6-3 to TRBJ1-2, with D uncertain. This CDR3 is 13 amino acids long. The V end lost 2 bases, the J end lost 6 bases, and 10 bases lay between the germline ends. Looked up from germline, CDR1 is MNHEY and CDR2 is SVGEGT. DNA of the CDR3: TGTGCCAGCAGTTACCCGGCCGTTAATGGCTACACCTTC. The encoded protein is CASSYPAVNGYTF.

This clonotype came up many times. V is TRBV30 and J is TRBJ2-7; D is ambiguous. The V end lost 8 bases, the J end lost 1 base, and 9 bases lay between the germline ends. The CDR3 sequence is 11 residues long. CDR1 and CDR2 (germline): GTSNPN, SVGIG (reference sequence). CDR3 sequence (DNA): TGTGCCGGAACTGTATCCTACGAGCAGTACTTC. Protein product: CAGTVSYEQYF. The whole variable domain, remainder taken from reference TRBV30 and TRBJ2-7, is SQTIHQWPATLVQPVGSPLSLECTVEGTSNPNLYWYRQAAGRGLQLLFYSVGIGQISSEVPQNLSASRPQDRQFILSSKKLLLSDSGFYLCAGTVSYEQYFGPGTRLTVT.

In its sample, this clonotype was seen many times. The genes are TRBV29-1 and TRBJ1-5; 10 bases align to TRBD1. Germline loops: CDR1 SQVTM, CDR2 ANQGSEA. The CDR3 sequence is 13 residues long. Losses at the gene ends were 6 bases for V and 5 bases for J; bases not matched to a gene: 4. The CDR3 sequence: CSVGGTGDQPQHF. Written as DNA, the CDR3 is TGCAGCGTCGGGGGGACAGGGGATCAGCCCCAGCATTTT.

This clonotype has a count of ten or more. The gene calls are TRBV11-2 and TRBJ2-1; tentative D call: TRBD1 (6 bases). Germline V CDR1 and CDR2: SGHAT, FQNNGV. Between the trimmed V and J ends, which lost 3 bases and 10 bases, there was a span of 19 bases. This CDR3 spans 15 amino acids. CDR3 nucleotides: TGTGCCAGCAGCTTTTACGGCAGGGGCCAAGAGGAGCAGTTCTTC. Its translation: CASSFYGRGQEEQFF.

This clonotype appeared many times. The chain combines TRBV5-1 with TRBJ2-1, with 8 bases matching TRBD1. V was pared by 1 base and J by 11 bases, with 26 bases of the junction left unmatched. Germline V lookup: CDR1 SGHRS, CDR2 YFSETQ. The CDR3 contains 20 residues. The CDR3 nucleotides are TGCGCCAGCAGCTTGAGGGGACAGGACTTACTAGCTCGTATAGGGGACAAGCAGTTCTTC. Protein sequence: CASSLRGQDLLARIGDKQFF.

In its sample, this clonotype was seen many times. The rearrangement uses TRBV7-9 and TRBJ2-3, with TRBD1 as a possible D gene (6 bases). Germline lookup yields CDR1 SEHNR and CDR2 FQNEAQ (reference sequence). V was clipped by 3 bases and J by 0 bases, with 7 bases between them. CDR3 length: 14 amino acids. Here the CDR3 reads CASSFGQSTDTQYF. CDR3 DNA: TGTGCCAGCAGCTTCGGACAGAGCACAGATACGCAGTATTTT.

This clonotype was counted many times. The rearrangement links TRBV10-3 to TRBJ1-5, with TRBD1 matching 7 bases. This CDR3 is built from 15 residues. The germline gives CDR1 ENHRY, CDR2 SYGVKD. V gave up 0 bases and J gave up 10 bases; unmatched junction bases: 9. CDR3 loop: CAISESRDSPQPQHF. For the CDR3, the DNA is TGTGCCATCAGTGAGTCCCGGGACAGCCCTCAACCCCAGCATTTT.

In its sample, this clonotype was seen many times. The CDR3 sequence is CASTPGVLAGGPNEQFF. The CDR3 DNA reads as TGTGCCAGCACCCCGGGGGTGCTAGCGGGAGGGCCGAATGAGCAGTTCTTC. V gene TRBV7-7 combines with J gene TRBJ2-1; 12 nucleotides match TRBD2. The trim removed 7 bases at V and 7 bases at J, leaving 14 bases unmatched. Germline CDR1 SSHAT, CDR2 FNYEAQ (reference sequence). The CDR3 is 17 residues long.

There are many counts of this clonotype. The CDR3: CASSLESSYNSPLHF. In DNA form, the CDR3 reads TGTGCCAGCAGCTTGGAGAGCTCCTATAATTCACCCCTCCACTTT. The rearrangement links TRBV12-3 or TRBV12-4 to TRBJ1-6; D gene unclear. The CDR3 is made up of 15 amino acids. The V gene lost 6 bases and the J gene lost 0 bases, with 9 bases spanning the gap.

This clonotype was counted many times. The V call is TRBV12-3 or TRBV12-4, the J call TRBJ2-7; 11 positions agree with TRBD1. V dropped 7 bases and J dropped 3; count of bases not matched to a gene: 8. The CDR3 loop spans 15 amino acids. The CDR3 reads CASTAGQGAYYEQYF. The DNA of the CDR3 is TGTGCCAGCACCGCAGGACAGGGGGCTTACTACGAGCAGTACTTC.

This clonotype came up a few times. The gene calls are TRBV2 and TRBJ2-7; D is unresolved. V gave up 6 bases and J gave up 3 bases, with 12 bases separating them. Per germline, CDR1 SNHLY and CDR2 FYNNEI. The CDR3 contains 13 residues. The CDR3 protein is CASSMDGYYEQYV. The DNA of the CDR3 is TGTGCCAGCAGCATGGACGGATACTACGAGCAGTACGTC.

As concerns this clonotype: It may be a read error: a sequence one base away is much more abundant. This sequence joins TRBV27 and TRBJ2-3; weak D call: TRBD1 (6 bases). The CDR3 sequence is 15 residues long. V was trimmed by 2 bases and J by 2 bases, leaving 11 bases between them. Germline V gives CDR1 MNHEY, CDR2 SMNVEV (reference sequence). The CDR3 sequence: CASSLGQGTTDTQYF. CDR3 coding DNA: TGTGCCAGCAGTTTAGGCCAGGGGACCACAGATACGCAGTATTTT.

This clonotype was seen many times. V usage is TRBV10-3 and J usage is TRBJ2-5, with 11 bases that match TRBD2. The CDR3 extends over 17 amino acids. The germline CDR1 and CDR2 sequences are ENHRY and SYGVKD. V trimming: 0 bases; J trimming: 4 bases; junction bases outside the gene matches: 7. CDR3 sequence reads: CAISESIAGGRRETQYF. CDR3 bases: TGTGCCATCAGTGAGTCCATAGCGGGAGGGAGGAGAGAGACCCAGTACTTC.

This clonotype was observed at least ten times. The chain carries TRBV5-1 and TRBJ1-1; 7 nucleotides match TRBD1. V lost 5 bases to trimming and J lost 3 bases; unmatched junction nucleotides: 4. Germline CDR1 is SGHRS and CDR2 is YFSETQ. The CDR3 length is 13 residues. CDR3 DNA sequence: TGCGCCAGCAGGATAACAGGGGACACTGAAGCTTTCTTT. Amino acids: CASRITGDTEAFF.

This clonotype was recorded a few times. V and J are TRBV19 and TRBJ1-1; no reliable D call. The CDR3 contains 15 residues. Germline lookup yields CDR1 LNHDA and CDR2 SQIVND (reference sequence). Trimming left V 5 bases short and J 3 bases short, with 16 bases between. For the CDR3, the DNA is TGTGCCAGTAGTCCCCGCGGGAATAGGGACACTGAAGCTTTCTTT. The encoded protein is CASSPRGNRDTEAFF. The variable domain in full, completed from reference TRBV19 and TRBJ1-1, reads DGGITQSPKYLFRKEGQNVTLSCEQNLNHDAMYWYRQDPGQGLRLIYYSQIVNDFQKGDIAEGYSVSREKKESFPLTVTSAQKNPTAFYLCASSPRGNRDTEAFFGQGTRLTVV.